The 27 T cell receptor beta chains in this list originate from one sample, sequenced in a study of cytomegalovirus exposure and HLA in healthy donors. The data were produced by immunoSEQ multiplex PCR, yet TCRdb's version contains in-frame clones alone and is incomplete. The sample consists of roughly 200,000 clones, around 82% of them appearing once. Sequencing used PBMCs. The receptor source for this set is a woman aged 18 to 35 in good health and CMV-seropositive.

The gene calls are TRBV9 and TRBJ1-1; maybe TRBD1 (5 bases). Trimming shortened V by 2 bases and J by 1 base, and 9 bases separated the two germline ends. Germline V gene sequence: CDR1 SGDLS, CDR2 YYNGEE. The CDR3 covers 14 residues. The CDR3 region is CASSVATENTEAFF. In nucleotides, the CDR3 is TGTGCCAGCAGCGTTGCGACAGAGAACACTGAAGCTTTCTTT.

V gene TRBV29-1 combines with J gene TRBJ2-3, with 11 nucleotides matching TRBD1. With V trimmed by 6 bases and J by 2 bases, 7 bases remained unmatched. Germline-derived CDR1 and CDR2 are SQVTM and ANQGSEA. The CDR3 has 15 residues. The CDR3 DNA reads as TGCAGCGTAGGACAGGGGGCGACACCCACAGATACGCAGTATTTT. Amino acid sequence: CSVGQGATPTDTQYF.

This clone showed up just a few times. CDR3 in amino acids: CASSKSPVGGLYYGYTF. DNA for the CDR3: TGTGCCAGCAGCAAATCCCCCGTTGGAGGGCTTTACTATGGCTACACCTTC. The chain joins TRBV7-9 to TRBJ1-2, with D uncertain. The V end lost 5 bases, the J end lost 3 bases, and 22 bases lay between the germline ends. Per germline, CDR1 SEHNR and CDR2 FQNEAQ (reference sequence). CDR3 length: 17 residues. Variable domain in full (rest from reference TRBV7-9 and TRBJ1-2): DTGVSQNPRHKITKRGQNVTFRCDPISEHNRLYWYRQTLGQGPEFLTYFQNEAQLEKSRLLSDRFSAERPKGSFSTLEIQRTEQGDSAMYLCASSKSPVGGLYYGYTFGSGTRLTVV.

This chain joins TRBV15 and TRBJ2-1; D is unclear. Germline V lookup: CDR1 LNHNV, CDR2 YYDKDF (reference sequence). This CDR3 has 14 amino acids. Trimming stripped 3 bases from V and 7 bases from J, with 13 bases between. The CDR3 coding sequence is TGTGCCACCAGCAGTAACCTAGAGAGGAATGAGCAGTTCTTC. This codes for CATSSNLERNEQFF.

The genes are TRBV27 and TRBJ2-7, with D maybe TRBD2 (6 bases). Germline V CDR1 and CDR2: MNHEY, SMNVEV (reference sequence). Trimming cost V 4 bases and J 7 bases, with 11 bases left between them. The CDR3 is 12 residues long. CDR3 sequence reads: CASSSGTLEQYF. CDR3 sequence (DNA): TGTGCCAGCAGTTCCGGGACTCTAGAGCAGTACTTC.

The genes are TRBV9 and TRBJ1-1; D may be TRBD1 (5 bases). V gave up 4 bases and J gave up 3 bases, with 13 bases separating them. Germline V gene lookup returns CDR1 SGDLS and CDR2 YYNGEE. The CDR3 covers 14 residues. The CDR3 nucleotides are TGTGCCAGCAGCCCCTGGGTAGGGGACACTGAAGCTTTCTTT. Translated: CASSPWVGDTEAFF. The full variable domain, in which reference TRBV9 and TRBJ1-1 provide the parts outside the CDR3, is DSGVTQTPKHLITATGQRVTLRCSPRSGDLSVYWYQQSLDQGLQFLIQYYNGEERAKGNILERFSAQQFPDLHSELNLSSLELGDSALYFCASSPWVGDTEAFFGQGTRLTVV.

The CDR3 region is CASSQDRGSSPLHF. Here the CDR3 DNA reads TGCGCCAGCAGCCAAGACAGGGGTAGTTCACCCCTCCACTTT. The rearrangement uses TRBV4-1 and TRBJ1-6; tentatively, D is TRBD1 (6 bases). Per the germline V gene, CDR1 is MGHRA and CDR2 is YSYEKL. The V gene lost 0 bases and the J gene lost 9 bases, with 9 bases spanning the gap. The CDR3 sequence is 14 residues long.

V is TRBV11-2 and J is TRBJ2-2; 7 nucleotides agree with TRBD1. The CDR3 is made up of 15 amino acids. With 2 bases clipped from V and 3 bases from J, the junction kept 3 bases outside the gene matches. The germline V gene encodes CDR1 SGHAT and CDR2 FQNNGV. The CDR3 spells CASSLQGEDTGELFF. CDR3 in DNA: TGTGCCAGCAGCTTACAGGGGGAAGACACCGGGGAGCTGTTTTTT.

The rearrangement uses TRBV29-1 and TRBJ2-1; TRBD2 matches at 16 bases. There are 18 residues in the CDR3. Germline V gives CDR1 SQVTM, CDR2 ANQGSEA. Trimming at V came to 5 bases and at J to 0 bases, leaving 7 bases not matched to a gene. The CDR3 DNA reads TGCAGCGTTACGGGACTAGCGGGGGGGCATAGCTCCTACAATGAGCAGTTCTTC. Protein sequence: CSVTGLAGGHSSYNEQFF.

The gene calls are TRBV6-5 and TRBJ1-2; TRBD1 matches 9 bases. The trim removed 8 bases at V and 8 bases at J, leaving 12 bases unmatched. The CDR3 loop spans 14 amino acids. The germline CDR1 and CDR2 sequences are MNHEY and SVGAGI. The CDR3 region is CASGSGQGIEGYTF. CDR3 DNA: TGTGCCAGCGGCTCGGGACAGGGAATAGAAGGCTACACCTTC.

The CDR3 bases are TGTGCCAGCAGCCCTACCGGACAGGGCCTGAACACTGAAGCTTTCTTT. This translates into CASSPTGQGLNTEAFF. This sequence joins TRBV7-9 and TRBJ1-1; 8 positions agree with TRBD1. This CDR3 is 16 amino acids long. The V gene's germline CDR1 is SEHNR and CDR2 FQNEAQ (reference sequence). With V trimmed by 5 bases and J by 0 bases, 8 bases remained unmatched.

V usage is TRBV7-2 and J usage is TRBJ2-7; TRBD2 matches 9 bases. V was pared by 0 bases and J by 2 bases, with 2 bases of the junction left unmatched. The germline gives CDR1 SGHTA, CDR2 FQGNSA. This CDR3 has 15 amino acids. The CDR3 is CASSLATSGTYEQYF. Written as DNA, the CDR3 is TGTGCCAGCAGCTTAGCGACTAGCGGAACCTACGAGCAGTACTTC.

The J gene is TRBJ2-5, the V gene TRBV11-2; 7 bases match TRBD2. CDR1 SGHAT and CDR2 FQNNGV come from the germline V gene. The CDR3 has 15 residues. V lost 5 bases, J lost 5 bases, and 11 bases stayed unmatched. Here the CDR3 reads CASSHRGTTQETQYF. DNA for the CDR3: TGTGCCAGCAGCCATCGGGGGACTACCCAGGAGACCCAGTACTTC.

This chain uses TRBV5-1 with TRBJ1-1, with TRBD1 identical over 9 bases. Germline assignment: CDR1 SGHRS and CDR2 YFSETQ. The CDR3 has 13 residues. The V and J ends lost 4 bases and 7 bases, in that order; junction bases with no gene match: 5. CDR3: CASSRTGDGEAFF. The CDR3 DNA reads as TGCGCCAGCAGCAGGACAGGGGACGGTGAAGCTTTCTTT.

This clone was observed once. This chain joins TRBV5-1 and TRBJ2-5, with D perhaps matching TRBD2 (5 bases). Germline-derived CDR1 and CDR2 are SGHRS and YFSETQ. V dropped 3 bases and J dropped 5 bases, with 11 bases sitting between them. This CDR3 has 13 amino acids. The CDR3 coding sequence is TGCGCCAGCAGCTCCGACCCGGGGGAGACCCAGTACTTC. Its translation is CASSSDPGETQYF.

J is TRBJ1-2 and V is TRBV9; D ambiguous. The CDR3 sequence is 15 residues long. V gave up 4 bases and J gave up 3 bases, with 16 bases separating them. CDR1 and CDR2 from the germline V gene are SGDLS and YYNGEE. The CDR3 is CASSPNPGVDYGYTF. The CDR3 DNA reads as TGTGCCAGCAGCCCCAACCCGGGTGTGGACTATGGCTACACCTTC.

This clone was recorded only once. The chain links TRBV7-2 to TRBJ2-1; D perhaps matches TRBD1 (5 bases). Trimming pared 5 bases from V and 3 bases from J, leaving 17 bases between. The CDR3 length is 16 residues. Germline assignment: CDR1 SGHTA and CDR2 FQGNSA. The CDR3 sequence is CASSLSAGSFYNEQFF. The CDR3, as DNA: TGTGCCAGCAGCCTTTCCGCAGGGTCTTTCTACAATGAGCAGTTCTTC.

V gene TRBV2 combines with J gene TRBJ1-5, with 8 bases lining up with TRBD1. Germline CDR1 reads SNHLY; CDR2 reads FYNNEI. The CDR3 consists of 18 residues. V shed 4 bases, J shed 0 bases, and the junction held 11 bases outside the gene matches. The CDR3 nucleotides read TGTGCCAGCAGTGGGGGACAGGAGAATAGGAATAGCAATCAGCCCCAGCATTTT. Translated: CASSGGQENRNSNQPQHF.

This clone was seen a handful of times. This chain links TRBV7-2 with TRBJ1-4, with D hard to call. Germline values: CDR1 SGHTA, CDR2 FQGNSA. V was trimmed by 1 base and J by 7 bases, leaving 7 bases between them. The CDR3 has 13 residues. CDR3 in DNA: TGTGCCAGCAGCTTAGGAGGATTTGAAAAACTGTTTTTT. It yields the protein CASSLGGFEKLFF. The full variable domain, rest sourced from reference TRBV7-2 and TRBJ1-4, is GAGVSQSPSNKVTEKGKDVELRCDPISGHTALYWYRQSLGQGLEFLIYFQGNSAPDKSGLPSDRFSAERTGGSVSTLTIQRTQQEDSAVYLCASSLGGFEKLFFGSGTQLSVL.

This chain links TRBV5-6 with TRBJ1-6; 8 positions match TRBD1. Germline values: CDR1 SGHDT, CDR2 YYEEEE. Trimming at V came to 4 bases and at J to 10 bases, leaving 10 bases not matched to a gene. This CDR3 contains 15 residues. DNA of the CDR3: TGTGCCAGCAGCAGCCGGGACAGGAATATCTCACCCCTCCACTTT. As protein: CASSSRDRNISPLHF.

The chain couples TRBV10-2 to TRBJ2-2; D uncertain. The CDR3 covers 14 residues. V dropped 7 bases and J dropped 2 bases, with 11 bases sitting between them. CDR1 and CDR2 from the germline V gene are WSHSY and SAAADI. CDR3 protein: CASTLRVNTGELFF. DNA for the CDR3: TGCGCCAGCACCCTCCGCGTAAACACCGGGGAGCTGTTTTTT.

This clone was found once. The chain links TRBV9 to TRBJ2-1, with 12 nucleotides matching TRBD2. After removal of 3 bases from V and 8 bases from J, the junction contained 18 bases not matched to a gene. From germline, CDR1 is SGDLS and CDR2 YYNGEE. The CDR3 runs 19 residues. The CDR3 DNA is TGTGCCAGCAGCGCGAAAACGCCTACACTAGCGGGGGGATCGCATGAGCAGTTCTTC. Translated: CASSAKTPTLAGGSHEQFF.

The DNA for the CDR3 is TGCGCCAGCAGCTTGAGCGGGGCCCAACATGGCTACACCTTC. This translates into CASSLSGAQHGYTF. The V gene is TRBV5-1, the J gene TRBJ1-2; TRBD1 is a possible D gene (5 bases). Trimming left V 1 base short and J 6 bases short, with 13 bases between. This CDR3 has 14 residues. Per the germline V gene, CDR1 is SGHRS and CDR2 is YFSETQ. Drawing the rest from reference TRBV5-1 and TRBJ1-2, the complete variable domain is KAGVTQTPRYLIKTRGQQVTLSCSPISGHRSVSWYQQTPGQGLQFLFEYFSETQRNKGNFPGRFSGRQFSNSRSEMNVSTLELGDSALYLCASSLSGAQHGYTFGSGTRLTVV.

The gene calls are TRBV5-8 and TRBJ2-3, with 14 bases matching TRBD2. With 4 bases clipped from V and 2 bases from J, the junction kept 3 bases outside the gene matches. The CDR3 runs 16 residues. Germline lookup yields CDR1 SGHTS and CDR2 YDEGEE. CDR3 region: CASSKGLAGATDTQYF. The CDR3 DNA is TGTGCCAGCAGCAAGGGACTAGCGGGGGCCACAGATACGCAGTATTTT.

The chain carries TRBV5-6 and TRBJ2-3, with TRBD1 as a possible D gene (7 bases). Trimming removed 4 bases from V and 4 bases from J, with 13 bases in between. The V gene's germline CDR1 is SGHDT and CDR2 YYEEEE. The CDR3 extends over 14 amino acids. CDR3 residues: CASSQGGGADTQYF. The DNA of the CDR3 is TGTGCCAGCAGCCAAGGAGGGGGCGCAGATACGCAGTATTTT.

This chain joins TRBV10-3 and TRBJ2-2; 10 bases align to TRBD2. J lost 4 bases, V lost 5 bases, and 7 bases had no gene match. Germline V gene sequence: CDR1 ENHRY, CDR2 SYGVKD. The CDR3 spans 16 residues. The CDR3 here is CAISYSGGTSTGELFF. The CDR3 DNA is TGTGCCATCAGTTATAGCGGGGGGACTTCCACCGGGGAGCTGTTTTTT.

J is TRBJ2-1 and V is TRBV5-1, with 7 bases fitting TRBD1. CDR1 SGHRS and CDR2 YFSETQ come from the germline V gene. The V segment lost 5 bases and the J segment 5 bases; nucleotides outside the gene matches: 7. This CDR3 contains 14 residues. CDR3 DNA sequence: TGCGCCAGCAGTTTCCAGGGGGTAAACAATGAGCAGTTCTTC. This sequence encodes CASSFQGVNNEQFF.